Following are 4 T cell receptor beta chains from one sample sequenced in a study of blood T cell repertoires in COVID-19. Clones were sequenced by immunoSEQ multiplex PCR, and TCRdb holds only the in-frame ones, with some missing. The sample yields roughly 100,000 clones, 90% seen once. Sample: peripheral blood. The origin of the receptors is a man aged 45-65 years with acute or convalescent COVID-19.

The gene calls are TRBV6-5 and TRBJ2-4, with 7 nucleotides matching TRBD2. The V segment lost 1 base and the J segment 6 bases; nucleotides outside the gene matches: 6. CDR1 and CDR2 from the germline V gene are MNHEY and SVGAGI. The CDR3 is made up of 15 amino acids. The CDR3 is CASSYLAGVGNIQYF. The CDR3 region has the DNA TGTGCCAGCAGTTACTTGGCGGGAGTAGGAAACATTCAGTACTTC.

The V and J genes are TRBV6-2 or TRBV6-3 and TRBJ2-7; D gene ambiguous. The germline V and J ends were trimmed by 5 bases and 2 bases, with 16 bases remaining between them. CDR3 length equals 15 residues. The germline V gene has CDR1 MNHEY and CDR2 SVGEGT. The CDR3 nucleotides read TGTGCCAGCAGTCCCGGTGGTACCCAGGCCTACGAGCAGTACTTC. Its translation: CASSPGGTQAYEQYF.

This rearrangement joins TRBV9 to TRBJ2-3, with 10 positions matching TRBD2. Germline CDR1 SGDLS, CDR2 YYNGEE. The length of the CDR3 is 16 residues. The V segment lost 4 bases and the J segment 0 bases; nucleotides outside the gene matches: 5. The CDR3 here is CASSYGLAVSTDTQYF. The CDR3 DNA reads as TGTGCCAGCAGCTACGGACTAGCGGTTAGCACAGATACGCAGTATTTT.

The J gene is TRBJ2-7, the V gene TRBV5-6; D unclear. The length of the CDR3 is 12 residues. Germline CDR1 reads SGHDT; CDR2 reads YYEEEE. Trimming left V 0 bases short and J 6 bases short, with 7 bases between. CDR3 sequence: CASSLERGEQYF. CDR3 sequence (DNA): TGTGCCAGCAGCTTGGAGAGAGGCGAGCAGTACTTC.